This entry lists 20 T cell receptor beta chains sequenced from one sample in a study of cytomegalovirus exposure and HLA in healthy donors. Only in-frame clones appear in the TCRdb table, and some are missing; sequencing was by immunoSEQ multiplex PCR. The profile shows 300,000 to 350,000 clones, 88% of them singletons. The material sequenced was PBMCs. Every receptor here comes from a man aged 25-45 years in good health and CMV-seronegative.

The chain combines TRBV7-9 with TRBJ1-2; 8 nucleotides line up with TRBD1. Germline V CDR1 and CDR2: SEHNR, FQNEAQ (reference sequence). The ends lost 5 bases at V and 3 bases at J; junction bases unmatched: 2. The CDR3 has 13 amino acids. The CDR3 DNA follows: TGTGCCAGCAGCCCGGGACAGGACTATGGCTACACCTTC. Residues: CASSPGQDYGYTF.

The chain uses TRBV2 and TRBJ2-7; D might be TRBD2 (6 bases). V was cut by 8 bases and J by 6 bases, with 11 bases left in between. The CDR3 runs to 11 residues. Per germline, CDR1 SNHLY and CDR2 FYNNEI. CDR3 region: CASLGGAEQYF. The CDR3 DNA sequence: TGTGCCAGCCTAGGCGGGGCCGAGCAGTACTTC.

This clone occurred once. J is TRBJ2-7 and V is TRBV27; perhaps TRBD2 as D (6 bases). The CDR3 contains 14 residues. Trimming removed 1 base from V and 2 bases from J, with 9 bases in between. Germline lookup yields CDR1 MNHEY and CDR2 SMNVEV (reference sequence). The CDR3 sequence: CASSLYRGTYEQYF. The CDR3 region has the DNA TGTGCCAGCAGTTTATATCGCGGGACCTACGAGCAGTACTTC.

The V and J genes are TRBV2 and TRBJ1-1; TRBD1 aligns across 10 bases. The J segment lost 5 bases and the V segment lost 4 bases, leaving 7 bases of the junction unmatched. Germline V gene sequence: CDR1 SNHLY, CDR2 FYNNEI. The CDR3 extends over 15 amino acids. The CDR3 loop reads CASSGDRGGRTEAFF. CDR3 DNA sequence: TGTGCCAGCAGTGGGGACAGGGGCGGTAGGACTGAAGCTTTCTTT.

V and J are TRBV19 and TRBJ2-3, with TRBD2 as a possible D gene (6 bases). V lost 7 bases and J 1 base, leaving 9 bases between the germline ends. This CDR3 spans 13 amino acids. Germline V lookup: CDR1 LNHDA, CDR2 SQIVND (reference sequence). CDR3 DNA: TGTGCCAGTAAGTGGGGGGGCACAGATACGCAGTATTTT. Amino acid sequence: CASKWGGTDTQYF.

The chain employs TRBV6-4 and TRBJ1-5; D is unclear. This CDR3 has 14 amino acids. Trimming cost V 10 bases and J 0 bases, with 13 bases left between them. Germline values: CDR1 MRHNA, CDR2 SNTAGT. The DNA for the CDR3 is TGTGCCACCCGGCGGGTTTCTAGCAATCAGCCCCAGCATTTT. This sequence encodes CATRRVSSNQPQHF.

As DNA, the CDR3 is TGTGCCAGCAGTCCAAGGACAGGCTGGCGCTATGGCTACACCTTC. This sequence encodes CASSPRTGWRYGYTF. The chain combines TRBV6-5 with TRBJ1-2, with TRBD1 matching 7 bases. V lost 5 bases to trimming and J lost 4 bases; unmatched junction nucleotides: 10. The CDR3 runs 15 residues. Germline assignment: CDR1 MNHEY and CDR2 SVGAGI.

The chain is built from TRBV5-1 and TRBJ2-1; 7 bases are a match to TRBD2. Losses at the gene ends were 0 bases for V and 6 bases for J; bases not matched to a gene: 3. Germline CDR1 reads SGHRS; CDR2 reads YFSETQ. This CDR3 is 14 amino acids long. This CDR3 reads CASSLDGTINEQFF. In DNA form, the CDR3 reads TGCGCCAGCAGCTTGGATGGGACTATCAATGAGCAGTTCTTC.

The V gene is TRBV9, the J gene TRBJ2-2; D call uncertain. Germline values: CDR1 SGDLS, CDR2 YYNGEE. The germline V and J ends were trimmed by 3 bases and 0 bases, with 3 bases remaining between them. This CDR3 comprises 13 residues. The CDR3 coding sequence is TGTGCCAGCAGCGGGCCGAACACCGGGGAGCTGTTTTTT. This codes for CASSGPNTGELFF.

J is TRBJ2-7 and V is TRBV4-1; 10 nucleotides match TRBD1. Germline V CDR1 and CDR2: MGHRA, YSYEKL. V lost 0 bases and J lost 4; bases outside the gene matches: 12. This CDR3 contains 18 residues. For the CDR3, the DNA is TGCGCCAGCAGCCAAGATCAGGTAGCGGACAGGGGGATGTACGAGCAGTACTTC. This translates into CASSQDQVADRGMYEQYF.

The gene calls are TRBV28 and TRBJ1-5; D perhaps matches TRBD1 (5 bases). Germline values: CDR1 MDHEN, CDR2 SYDVKM. This CDR3 has 15 amino acids. V was clipped by 3 bases and J by 9 bases, with 18 bases between them. CDR3 protein: CASSLIVRGIPPQHF. As DNA, the CDR3 is TGTGCCAGCAGTTTGATAGTAAGGGGAATCCCGCCCCAGCATTTT. Supplemented by reference TRBV28 and TRBJ1-5, the full variable domain reads DVKVTQSSRYLVKRTGEKVFLECVQDMDHENMFWYRQDPGLGLRLIYFSYDVKMKEKGDIPEGYSVSREKKERFSLILESASTNQTSMYLCASSLIVRGIPPQHFGDGTRLSIL.

The chain couples TRBV25-1 to TRBJ2-7; D is possibly TRBD1 (5 bases). CDR1 and CDR2 (germline): MGHDK, SYGVNS. Between the trimmed V and J ends, which lost 8 bases and 2 bases, there was a span of 19 bases. The CDR3 is 15 amino acids. Here the CDR3 reads CASRPWGADTYEQYF. The CDR3 DNA reads TGTGCCAGCCGCCCGTGGGGCGCCGATACCTACGAGCAGTACTTC.

As regards this clone: The sample has other DNA sequences that encode this CDR3 too. This chain links TRBV11-2 with TRBJ1-4; 7 bases map to TRBD1. This CDR3 has 16 amino acids. Germline values: CDR1 SGHAT, CDR2 FQNNGV. V gave up 0 bases and J gave up 2 bases; unmatched junction bases: 3. The DNA for the CDR3 is TGTGCCAGCAGCTTAGACCCGACAGGGACTAATGAAAAACTGTTTTTT. This sequence encodes CASSLDPTGTNEKLFF.

The rearrangement uses TRBV7-9 and TRBJ1-5; no reliable D call. Germline loops: CDR1 SEHNR, CDR2 FQNEAQ (reference sequence). The CDR3 has 15 residues. The ends were cut back, 4 bases at V and 3 bases at J, with 13 bases in the middle. The CDR3 region has the DNA TGTGCCAGCAGCTCTTTGACTGTTCCCAATCAGCCCCAGCATTTT. It encodes CASSSLTVPNQPQHF. The variable domain in full, completed from reference TRBV7-9 and TRBJ1-5, reads DTGVSQNPRHKITKRGQNVTFRCDPISEHNRLYWYRQTLGQGPEFLTYFQNEAQLEKSRLLSDRFSAERPKGSFSTLEIQRTEQGDSAMYLCASSSLTVPNQPQHFGDGTRLSIL.

The rearrangement links TRBV5-6 to TRBJ2-2; D uncertain. Trimming removed 0 bases at V and 7 bases at J, with 4 bases between. This CDR3 has 12 residues. Germline CDR1 is SGHDT and CDR2 is YYEEEE. The CDR3 region is CASSLGGGELFF. CDR3 in DNA: TGTGCCAGCAGCTTGGGAGGCGGGGAGCTGTTTTTT.

The chain combines TRBV6-1 with TRBJ1-2, with D hard to call. V lost 6 bases and J lost 2, with 16 bases in between. This CDR3 spans 15 amino acids. CDR1 is MNHNS, CDR2 SASEGT, per germline. The CDR3 DNA reads TGTGCCAGCAGAACTAACCCTCTGCTAAACTATGGCTACACCTTC. This gives the protein CASRTNPLLNYGYTF.

The gene calls are TRBV4-2 and TRBJ2-2, with 9 bases that match TRBD1. Germline values: CDR1 LGHNA, CDR2 YNFKEQ. This CDR3 has 15 amino acids. Trimming took 6 bases from V and 4 from J; bases not matched to a gene: 6. CDR3 sequence: CASSHRGPGTGELFF. The CDR3 nucleotides are TGTGCCAGCAGTCACAGGGGGCCGGGCACCGGGGAGCTGTTTTTT.

This clone was observed once. V usage is TRBV6-5 and J usage is TRBJ2-1, with 9 bases fitting TRBD1. V shed 5 bases, J shed 9 bases, and the junction held 8 bases outside the gene matches. The CDR3 is 14 residues long. Per the germline V gene, CDR1 is MNHEY and CDR2 is SVGAGI. Here the CDR3 reads CASSEATGGFEQFF. In DNA, the CDR3 is TGTGCCAGCAGTGAGGCGACAGGGGGGTTTGAGCAGTTCTTC.

This chain connects TRBV30 to TRBJ1-2, with D unclear. Looked up from germline, CDR1 is GTSNPN and CDR2 is SVGIG (reference sequence). The CDR3 extends over 14 amino acids. Trimming took 2 bases from V and 1 from J, leaving 11 bases between them. CDR3 sequence (DNA): TGTGCCTGGAGTAGTCAGGCGTTTAACTATGGCTACACCTTC. It yields the protein CAWSSQAFNYGYTF.

This chain uses TRBV29-1 with TRBJ2-7, with D perhaps matching TRBD2 (5 bases). CDR1 and CDR2 from the germline V gene are SQVTM and ANQGSEA. The CDR3 runs to 11 residues. V lost 8 bases, J lost 5 bases, and 13 bases lay in between. The CDR3 bases are TGCAGCTCCCACGAGGGCAACGAGCAGTACTTC. It yields the protein CSSHEGNEQYF.